Below, 21 T cell receptor beta chains from the same sample are listed, as sequenced in a study of T cell responses to AZD1222 COVID-19 vaccine. Generated by immunoSEQ multiplex PCR, the TCRdb table keeps only in-frame clones and is missing some. The data show over 150,000 clones, over 85% seen once. Specimen: peripheral blood, collected 28 days after the second dose of the MenACWY control vaccine. These receptors were taken from an adult who received the MenACWY meningococcal vaccine as a control.

A note on this clone: This sample also contains other DNA sequences that code for the same CDR3. The rearrangement links TRBV3-1 (or the pseudogene TRBV3-2) to TRBJ2-7; TRBD2 aligns across 8 bases. Germline V lookup: CDR1 LGHDT, CDR2 YNNKEL (reference sequence). With V trimmed by 4 bases and J by 0 bases, 2 bases remained unmatched. The CDR3 has 14 amino acids. In nucleotides, the CDR3 is TGTGCCAGCAGCCGACGGGGGGGCTCCTACGAGCAGTACTTC. Translation: CASSRRGGSYEQYF.

The rearrangement links TRBV5-1 to TRBJ2-5; 7 bases line up with TRBD2. The CDR3 length is 17 residues. V shed 0 bases, J shed 5 bases, and the junction held 13 bases outside the gene matches. Germline CDR1 reads SGHRS; CDR2 reads YFSETQ. CDR3 region: CASSLAPAGTRWETQYF. DNA of the CDR3: TGCGCCAGCAGCTTGGCGCCAGCGGGAACTCGGTGGGAGACCCAGTACTTC.

The gene calls are TRBV5-1 and TRBJ1-1; D gene ambiguous. The germline gives CDR1 SGHRS, CDR2 YFSETQ. This CDR3 is 12 amino acids long. Between the trimmed V and J ends, which lost 2 bases and 11 bases, there was a span of 13 bases. The CDR3 DNA is TGCGCCAGCAGCTTAGATAGAACGTCGGCTTTCTTT. It yields the protein CASSLDRTSAFF.

V usage is TRBV5-1 and J usage is TRBJ1-4, with D perhaps matching TRBD1 (5 bases). Germline V gene lookup returns CDR1 SGHRS and CDR2 YFSETQ. Trimming removed 1 base at V and 8 bases at J, with 12 bases between. The CDR3 is 14 amino acids. Here the CDR3 reads CASSLWGAREKLFF. In DNA, the CDR3 is TGCGCCAGCAGCTTGTGGGGCGCAAGAGAAAAACTGTTTTTT.

This sequence joins TRBV29-1 and TRBJ1-1; D not resolved. V lost 6 bases to trimming and J lost 10 bases, with 12 bases between them. CDR1 and CDR2 from the germline V gene are SQVTM and ANQGSEA. The CDR3 runs 10 residues. CDR3 sequence reads: CSVDNYRAFF. The CDR3 nucleotides are TGCAGCGTCGACAACTATAGAGCTTTCTTT.

The chain couples TRBV5-4 to TRBJ1-2; D not certain. From germline, CDR1 is SGHNT and CDR2 YYREEE (reference sequence). The CDR3 has 15 residues. The germline V and J ends were trimmed by 4 bases and 2 bases, with 15 bases remaining between them. CDR3: CASSPPRPMNYGYTF. CDR3 coding DNA: TGTGCCAGCAGCCCCCCCCGACCGATGAACTATGGCTACACCTTC.

The V gene is TRBV4-3, the J gene TRBJ1-3; maybe TRBD1 (5 bases). There are 15 residues in the CDR3. V lost 0 bases, J lost 2 bases, and 8 bases lay in between. CDR1 and CDR2 from the germline V gene are LGHNA and YSLEER. CDR3 in DNA: TGCGCCAGCAGCCAAGAAGGGGCCGCTGGAAACACCATATATTTT. Protein product: CASSQEGAAGNTIYF.

The gene calls are TRBV7-9 and TRBJ1-3, with D unclear. CDR3 size: 16 residues. The V end lost 5 bases, the J end lost 1 base, and 15 bases lay between the germline ends. Germline CDR1 is SEHNR and CDR2 is FQNEAQ (reference sequence). The CDR3: CASSPLFGISGNTIYF. The CDR3 DNA reads TGTGCCAGCAGCCCCCTCTTTGGGATTTCTGGAAACACCATATATTTT.

This rearrangement joins TRBV27 to TRBJ2-7; D is tentatively TRBD1 or TRBD2 (5 bases each). The CDR3 has 16 residues. CDR1 and CDR2 (germline): MNHEY, SMNVEV (reference sequence). Trimming shortened V by 4 bases and J by 3 bases, and 19 bases separated the two germline ends. In DNA form, the CDR3 reads TGTGCCAGCAGTTCCGGGACCTCTCAACTTATCTACGAGCAGTACTTC. Translation gives CASSSGTSQLIYEQYF.

The gene calls are TRBV11-3 and TRBJ2-5; TRBD1 might be the D (6 bases). Germline-derived CDR1 and CDR2 are SGHNT and YENEEA. V gave up 5 bases and J gave up 5 bases, with 15 bases separating them. The CDR3 is made up of 14 amino acids. The CDR3 here is CASSLDSSHETQYF. CDR3 nucleotide sequence: TGTGCCAGCAGCCTGGACAGTTCCCACGAGACCCAGTACTTC.

The CDR3 reads CAWSVRRRGWGNTIYF. CDR3 nucleotides: TGTGCCTGGAGTGTACGTCGGAGGGGATGGGGAAACACCATATATTTT. The gene calls are TRBV30 and TRBJ1-3, with a tentative D call TRBD1 (5 bases). V dropped 0 bases and J dropped 4 bases, with 16 bases sitting between them. This CDR3 has 16 amino acids. Per germline, CDR1 GTSNPN and CDR2 SVGIG (reference sequence).

V usage is TRBV6-2 or TRBV6-3 and J usage is TRBJ2-3; D is undetermined. The CDR3 sequence is 14 residues long. Trimming left V 5 bases short and J 3 bases short, with 12 bases between. Germline values: CDR1 MNHEY, CDR2 SVGEGT. This CDR3 is CASSPHLGTDTQYF. In DNA, the CDR3 is TGTGCCAGCAGTCCCCACCTGGGTACAGATACGCAGTATTTT.

This chain uses TRBV7-9 with TRBJ1-5; 7 nucleotides line up with TRBD1. V lost 5 bases to trimming and J lost 3 bases; unmatched junction nucleotides: 4. CDR3 length: 14 amino acids. Germline CDR1 is SEHNR and CDR2 is FQNEAQ (reference sequence). CDR3 sequence reads: CASSPGTANQPQHF. The DNA of the CDR3 is TGTGCCAGCAGCCCGGGGACAGCCAATCAGCCCCAGCATTTT.

This chain links TRBV7-3 with TRBJ2-1; 13 nucleotides line up with TRBD2. Germline-derived CDR1 and CDR2 are SGHTA and FQGTGA. V dropped 5 bases and J dropped 11; count of bases not matched to a gene: 6. CDR3 length: 14 amino acids. The CDR3 protein is CASSPGLAGEKQFF. The DNA of the CDR3 is TGTGCCAGCAGCCCTGGACTAGCGGGGGAGAAGCAGTTCTTC.

This clone has just one count. The chain carries TRBV21-1 and TRBJ1-2. TRBV21-1 is deemed a pseudogene. The CDR3 runs 16 residues. As DNA, the CDR3 is TGTGCCAGCAGCAAGAGGGTGGGGGGTACGAACTATGGCTACACCTTC. Amino acids: CASSKRVGGTNYGYTF.

The rearrangement joins TRBV3-1 (or the pseudogene TRBV3-2) to TRBJ1-3, with TRBD1 matching over 7 bases. The CDR3 spans 15 residues. J was trimmed by 4 bases and V by 4 bases; bases with no gene match: 7. Per the germline V gene, CDR1 is LGHDT and CDR2 is YNNKEL (reference sequence). As DNA, the CDR3 is TGTGCCAGCAGCCCGACCTGGGACAGAGGAAACACCATATATTTT. This sequence encodes CASSPTWDRGNTIYF.

The table lists this clone with a few counts. The chain is built from TRBV7-8 and TRBJ1-5, with TRBD1 identical over 9 bases. This CDR3 contains 15 residues. The V gene's germline CDR1 is SGHVS and CDR2 FQNEAQ. Trimming at V came to 2 bases and at J to 4 bases, leaving 3 bases not matched to a gene. CDR3 bases: TGTGCCAGCAGCTTATACGGACAGGGGAATCAGCCCCAGCATTTT. Translating gives CASSLYGQGNQPQHF.

The chain is built from TRBV30 and TRBJ1-4; 7 bases are shared with TRBD1. Germline V gene data show CDR1 as GTSNPN and CDR2 as SVGIG (reference sequence). After removal of 5 bases from V and 8 bases from J, the junction contained 8 bases not matched to a gene. There are 13 residues in the CDR3. The CDR3 protein is CAWSGQAREKLFF. The CDR3 DNA reads TGTGCCTGGTCCGGACAGGCTAGGGAAAAACTGTTTTTT.

This rearrangement joins TRBV28 to TRBJ2-3; D tentatively fits TRBD1 or TRBD2 (5 bases each). The germline V gene encodes CDR1 MDHEN and CDR2 SYDVKM. The CDR3 contains 15 residues. Trimming shortened V by 6 bases and J by 3 bases, and 16 bases separated the two germline ends. CDR3 bases: TGTGCCAGCAGAGGCCAGGGAGCTAGGACAGATACGCAGTATTTT. Amino acids: CASRGQGARTDTQYF.

V gene TRBV4-2 combines with J gene TRBJ2-1; TRBD2 matches 9 bases. CDR3 length: 15 amino acids. The junction had 5 bases not matched to a gene; V was cut back by 3 bases and J by 5 bases. Germline V gene sequence: CDR1 LGHNA, CDR2 YNFKEQ. The CDR3 loop is CASSHIAGENNEQFF. CDR3 coding DNA: TGTGCCAGCAGCCACATAGCGGGGGAGAACAATGAGCAGTTCTTC.

This rearrangement joins TRBV3-1 (or the pseudogene TRBV3-2) to TRBJ2-3; D gene uncertain. Germline V lookup: CDR1 LGHDT, CDR2 YNNKEL (reference sequence). This CDR3 region has 13 residues. V was clipped by 3 bases and J by 7 bases, with 11 bases between them. The CDR3 region has the DNA TGTGCCAGCAGCCAGATCCTCGGGCATACGCAGTATTTT. This translates into CASSQILGHTQYF.